These T cell receptor beta chains were read from a single sample in a study of shared clonotypes between healthy human individuals. Clones were read by immunoSEQ multiplex PCR, and TCRdb kept only the in-frame ones, dropping some. This sample has around 2.5 million clones, with 93% found just once. The sample taken for sequencing was naive CD4+ T cells from PBMCs. The receptors stem from a man between 18 and 35 years old in good health. Some clones in this sample may be carry-over from other donors' samples. Both conserved end residues are part of each CDR3. A D gene is named only where the DNA matches it firmly. A clone size is listed for some rows: how often the clone was seen (once, few, many), or a class if it is expanded.

v_gene	j_gene	d_gene	abundance	CDR3aa	CDR3nt
TRBV29-1	TRBJ1-1	NA	NA	CSVEGRMNTEAFF	TGCAGCGTTGAGGGCAGGATGAACACTGAAGCTTTCTTT
TRBV21-1	TRBJ2-5	NA	once	CASSKVIGIQETQYF	TGTGCCAGCAGCAAAGTTATCGGGATTCAAGAGACCCAGTACTTC
TRBV11-3	TRBJ2-7	NA	NA	CASSLDAGYEQYF	TGTGCCAGCAGCTTAGATGCAGGCTACGAGCAGTACTTC
TRBV7-2	TRBJ2-1	NA	NA	CASSLGTYNTYNEQFF	TGTGCCAGCAGCTTAGGGACTTACAATACCTACAATGAGCAGTTCTTC
TRBV7-9	TRBJ1-2	NA	NA	CASSLEEGRRDGYTF	TGTGCCAGCAGCTTAGAGGAGGGACGGAGGGATGGCTACACCTTC
TRBV28	TRBJ1-5	NA	NA	CASSSGGEGDQPQHF	TGTGCCAGCAGTTCTGGGGGGGAGGGGGATCAGCCCCAGCATTTT
TRBV7-9	TRBJ2-6	TRBD2	NA	CASSYAGLAGAGANVLTF	TGTGCCAGCAGCTACGCGGGACTAGCGGGAGCTGGGGCCAACGTCCTGACTTTC
TRBV7-2	TRBJ2-7	TRBD1	NA	CASSLGSLGTGYEQYF	TGTGCCAGCAGCTTAGGCTCTCTCGGGACAGGCTACGAGCAGTACTTC
TRBV7-9	TRBJ2-3	NA	NA	CASSLRTFTDTQYF	TGTGCCAGCAGCTTAAGGACTTTCACAGATACGCAGTATTTT
TRBV30	TRBJ2-5	NA	NA	CAWSTGYQETQYF	TGTGCCTGGAGTACAGGGTACCAAGAGACCCAGTACTTC
TRBV29-1	TRBJ1-2	NA	NA	CSVELRGRAGGYTF	TGCAGCGTTGAATTGCGTGGCAGGGCGGGAGGCTACACCTTC
TRBV27	TRBJ2-1	TRBD2	NA	CASGFSGRGTGEQFF	TGTGCCAGCGGATTTAGCGGGAGGGGAACGGGCGAGCAGTTCTTC
TRBV5-1	TRBJ2-1	NA	NA	CASSLADGSEQFF	TGCGCCAGCAGCTTGGCCGATGGAAGTGAGCAGTTCTTC
TRBV5-1	TRBJ2-7	TRBD1	NA	CASSLQLAGGQWAYEQYF	TGCGCCAGCAGCCTCCAATTGGCAGGGGGCCAGTGGGCCTACGAGCAGTACTTC
TRBV9	TRBJ2-2	TRBD2	NA	CASSGPGLFTGELFF	TGTGCCAGCAGCGGTCCGGGACTATTCACCGGGGAGCTGTTTTTT
TRBV7-9	TRBJ1-6	NA	NA	CASRSINSPLHF	TGTGCCAGCAGGAGCATTAATTCACCCCTCCACTTT
TRBV4-1	TRBJ2-3	NA	NA	CASSPSRDGTDTQYF	TGCGCCAGCAGCCCATCACGGGATGGCACAGATACGCAGTATTTT
TRBV6-4	TRBJ2-1	NA	NA	CASSDLSNEQFF	TGTGCCAGCAGTGATCTATCCAATGAGCAGTTCTTC
TRBV5-1	TRBJ2-5	NA	NA	CASSWLLAAGNAMRKDAQYF	TGCGCCAGCAGCTGGTTGTTGGCTGCGGGGAATGCGATGAGGAAAGACGCCCAGTACTTC
TRBV5-1	TRBJ1-1	TRBD1	NA	CASSYTGTGNTEAFF	TGCGCCAGCAGCTACACTGGGACAGGGAACACTGAAGCTTTCTTT
TRBV27	TRBJ2-7	TRBD2	NA	CASSLYQTSGKWYEQYF	TGTGCCAGCAGCCTATACCAGACTAGCGGGAAGTGGTACGAGCAGTACTTC
TRBV5-3	TRBJ1-2	NA	NA	CARSLANGKQDGYTF	TGTGCCAGAAGCTTGGCCAACGGTAAACAAGATGGCTACACCTTC